This T cell receptor (beta chain) is from a study of response to subunit inactivated influenza vaccine. The CDR3 is 12 amino acids. V was cut by 7 bases and J by 5 bases, with 6 bases left in between. One entry per CDR3 protein, called by TCRdb with MiXCR from the RT-PCR reads. Among approximately 480,000 distinct CDR3 sequences, roughly 9.8% were seen once, and the ten largest hold 12%. Study results and caveats: Authors suggested seasonal influenza vaccinations each recruit few new T cells.

This clonotype was found many times. What it binds is unknown. The source was PBMCs from blood, collected 40 to 50 days after vaccination. The clonotype originates from a man aged 45 to 65 who received an inactivated influenza vaccine. V and J are TRBV12-3 or TRBV12-4 and TRBJ1-6; D is possibly TRBD1 (5 bases). The CDR3 here is CASTGDNSPLHF. The CDR3 region has the DNA TGTGCCAGCACGGGGGATAATTCACCCCTCCACTTT.